The rows below give T cell receptor beta chains drawn from one sample of a study of T cell responses to AZD1222 COVID-19 vaccine. Sequencing was performed with immunoSEQ multiplex PCR; in TCRdb, only in-frame clones are kept and a portion is missing. This table has around 190,000 clones, about 92% appearing once. Material: peripheral blood, obtained on day 0 of AZD1222 vaccination. The receptors here all came from an adult in good health. Both conserved end residues are part of each CDR3. D genes are given only for firm matches. Clone size is stated in some rows and not others, as once, few, many or a class when expanded.

V gene	D gene	J gene	clone size	CDR3 protein	CDR3 DNA
TRBV12-3/TRBV12-4	.	TRBJ2-4	.	CASSFGGDIQYF	TGTGCCAGCAGTTTCGGGGGAGACATTCAGTACTTC
TRBV5-1	.	TRBJ1-6	.	CASSAGQENSPLHF	TGCGCCAGCAGCGCGGGACAAGAAAATTCACCCCTCCACTTT
TRBV9	.	TRBJ1-6	.	CASGPGGSPLHF	TGTGCCAGCGGCCCCGGGGGTTCACCCCTCCACTTT
TRBV7-2	.	TRBJ1-1	.	CASSVSRWGQAFF	TGTGCCAGCAGCGTCAGCCGGTGGGGCCAAGCTTTCTTT
TRBV19	.	TRBJ1-5	.	CASSIPSWSNQPQHF	TGTGCCAGTAGTATCCCCTCTTGGAGCAATCAGCCCCAGCATTTT
TRBV2	.	TRBJ1-2	.	CASSPGNYGYTF	TGTGCCAGCAGTCCCGGGAACTATGGCTACACCTTC
TRBV6-1	TRBD1	TRBJ2-5	.	CASRLRQGSLETQYF	TGTGCCAGCCGCCTCCGACAGGGGTCTCTGGAGACCCAGTACTTC
TRBV7-8	.	TRBJ1-6	.	CASHSSYNSPLHF	TGTGCCAGCCACAGCTCCTATAATTCACCCCTCCACTTT
TRBV5-1	TRBD1	TRBJ1-1	.	CASSLSRGQAEAFF	TGCGCCAGCAGCTTGTCCAGGGGGCAAGCTGAAGCTTTCTTT
TRBV6-5	.	TRBJ1-1	.	CASSYGTLNTEAFF	TGTGCCAGCAGTTATGGGACCTTGAACACTGAAGCTTTCTTT
TRBV7-2	.	TRBJ1-1	once	CASKADGNTEAFF	TGTGCCAGCAAAGCCGACGGGAACACTGAAGCTTTCTTT
TRBV6-5	.	TRBJ1-5	.	CASSLRDSNQPQHF	TGTGCCAGCAGTCTCAGGGATAGCAATCAGCCCCAGCATTTT
TRBV27	.	TRBJ1-3	.	CASSLNTLSGNTIYF	TGTGCCAGCAGTTTAAACACCCTCTCTGGAAACACCATATATTTT
TRBV18	TRBD1	TRBJ2-3	.	CASSLLRDRGQDTQYF	TGTGCCAGCTCCCTCCTACGGGACAGGGGGCAAGATACGCAGTATTTT
TRBV27	.	TRBJ1-2	.	CASSFGIQGGYTF	TGTGCCAGCAGTTTTGGGATACAAGGGGGCTACACCTTC
TRBV19	.	TRBJ1-5	.	CASSGEGVLYSNQPQHF	TGTGCCAGTAGTGGAGAGGGAGTTCTATATAGCAATCAGCCCCAGCATTTT
TRBV7-8	TRBD2	TRBJ2-1	.	CASSLVGAGGTYNEQFF	TGTGCCAGCAGCTTAGTTGGGGCGGGGGGGACCTACAATGAGCAGTTCTTC
TRBV5-1	.	TRBJ1-2	.	CASSFEGRGYGYTF	TGCGCCAGCAGCTTTGAGGGACGGGGGTATGGCTACACCTTC
TRBV7-3	.	TRBJ1-1	.	CASSYTENTEAFF	TGTGCCAGCAGCTATACAGAAAACACTGAAGCTTTCTTT